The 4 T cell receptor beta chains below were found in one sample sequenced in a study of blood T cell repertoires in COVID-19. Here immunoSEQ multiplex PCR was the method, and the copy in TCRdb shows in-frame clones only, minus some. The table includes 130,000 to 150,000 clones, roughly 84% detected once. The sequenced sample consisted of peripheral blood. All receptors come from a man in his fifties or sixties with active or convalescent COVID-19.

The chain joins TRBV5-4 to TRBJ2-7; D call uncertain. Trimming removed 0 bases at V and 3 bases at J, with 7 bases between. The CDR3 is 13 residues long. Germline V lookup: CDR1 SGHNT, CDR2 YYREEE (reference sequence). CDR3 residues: CASSLDPGYEQYV. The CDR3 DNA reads TGTGCCAGCAGCTTGGATCCCGGCTACGAGCAGTACGTC.

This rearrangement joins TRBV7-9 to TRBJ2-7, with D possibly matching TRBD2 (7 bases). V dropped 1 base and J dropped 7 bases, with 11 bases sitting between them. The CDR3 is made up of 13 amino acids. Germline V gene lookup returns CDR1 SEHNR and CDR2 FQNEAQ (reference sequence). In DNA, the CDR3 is TGTGCCAGCAGCTTAGTAGGGGGGGTAGAGCAGTACGTC. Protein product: CASSLVGGVEQYV.

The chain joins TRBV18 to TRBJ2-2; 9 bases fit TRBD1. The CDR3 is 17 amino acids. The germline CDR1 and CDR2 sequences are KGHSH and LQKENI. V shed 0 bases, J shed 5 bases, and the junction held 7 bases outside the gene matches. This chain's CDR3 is CASSPPGTGHLTGELFF. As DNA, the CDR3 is TGTGCCAGCTCACCACCGGGGACAGGGCATTTAACCGGGGAGCTGTTTTTT.

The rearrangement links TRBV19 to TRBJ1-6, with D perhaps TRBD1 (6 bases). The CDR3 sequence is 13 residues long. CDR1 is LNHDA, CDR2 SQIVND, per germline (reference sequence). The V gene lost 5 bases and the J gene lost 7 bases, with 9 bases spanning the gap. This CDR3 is CASSQGRNSPLHF. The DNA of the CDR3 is TGTGCCAGTAGTCAGGGGCGGAATTCACCCCTCCACTTT.